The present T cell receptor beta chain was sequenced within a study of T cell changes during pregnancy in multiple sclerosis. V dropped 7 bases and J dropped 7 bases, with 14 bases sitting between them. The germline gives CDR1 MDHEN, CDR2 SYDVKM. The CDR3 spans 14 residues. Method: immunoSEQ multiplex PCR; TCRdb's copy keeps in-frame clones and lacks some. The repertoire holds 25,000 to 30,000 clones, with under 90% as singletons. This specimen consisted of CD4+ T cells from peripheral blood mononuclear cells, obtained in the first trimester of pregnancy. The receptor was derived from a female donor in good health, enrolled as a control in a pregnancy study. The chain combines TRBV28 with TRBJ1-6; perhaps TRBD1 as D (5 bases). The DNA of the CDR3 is TGTGCCAGCATCCTGAGTCGGGGGAATTCACCCCTCCACTTT. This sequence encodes CASILSRGNSPLHF. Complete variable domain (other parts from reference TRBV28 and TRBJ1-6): DVKVTQSSRYLVKRTGEKVFLECVQDMDHENMFWYRQDPGLGLRLIYFSYDVKMKEKGDIPEGYSVSREKKERFSLILESASTNQTSMYLCASILSRGNSPLHFGNGTRLTVT.